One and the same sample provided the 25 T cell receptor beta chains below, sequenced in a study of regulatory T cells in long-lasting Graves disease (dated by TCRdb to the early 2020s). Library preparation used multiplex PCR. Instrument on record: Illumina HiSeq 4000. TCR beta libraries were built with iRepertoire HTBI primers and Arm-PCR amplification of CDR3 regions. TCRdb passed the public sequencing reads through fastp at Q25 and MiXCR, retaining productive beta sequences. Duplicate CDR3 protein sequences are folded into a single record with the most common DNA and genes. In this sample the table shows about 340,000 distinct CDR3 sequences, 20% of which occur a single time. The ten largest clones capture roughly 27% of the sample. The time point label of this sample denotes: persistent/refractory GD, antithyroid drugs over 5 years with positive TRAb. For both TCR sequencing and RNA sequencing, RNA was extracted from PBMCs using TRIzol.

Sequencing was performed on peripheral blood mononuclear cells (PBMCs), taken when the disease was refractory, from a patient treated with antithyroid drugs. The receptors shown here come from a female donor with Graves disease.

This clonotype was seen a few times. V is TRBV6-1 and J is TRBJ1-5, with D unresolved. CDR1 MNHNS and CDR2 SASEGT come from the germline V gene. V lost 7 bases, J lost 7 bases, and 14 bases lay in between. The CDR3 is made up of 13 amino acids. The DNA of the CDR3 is TGTGCCAGCACCTTGGGGTATGGGCAGCCCCAGCATTTT. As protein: CASTLGYGQPQHF.

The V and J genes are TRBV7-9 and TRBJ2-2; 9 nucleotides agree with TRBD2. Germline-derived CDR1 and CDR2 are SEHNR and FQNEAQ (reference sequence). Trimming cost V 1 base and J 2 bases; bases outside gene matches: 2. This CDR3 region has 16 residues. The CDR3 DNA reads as TGTGCCAGCAGCTTAGGAGCGGGGGGTAACACCGGGGAGCTGTTTTTT. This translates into CASSLGAGGNTGELFF.

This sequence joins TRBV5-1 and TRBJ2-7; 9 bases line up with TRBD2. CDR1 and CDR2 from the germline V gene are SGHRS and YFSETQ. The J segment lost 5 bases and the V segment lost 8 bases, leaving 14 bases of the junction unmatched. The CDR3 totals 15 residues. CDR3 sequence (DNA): TGCGCCAGTTCCCCCCCCGCGGGAGGGATACACGAGCAGTACTTC. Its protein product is CASSPPAGGIHEQYF.

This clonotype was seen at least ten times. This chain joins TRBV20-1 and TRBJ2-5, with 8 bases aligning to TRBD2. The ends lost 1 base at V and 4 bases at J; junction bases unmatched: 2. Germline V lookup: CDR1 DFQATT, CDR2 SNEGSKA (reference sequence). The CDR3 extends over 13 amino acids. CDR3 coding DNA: TGCAGTGCTAGAGGGCTAGCGGGAGAGACCCAGTACTTC. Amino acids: CSARGLAGETQYF.

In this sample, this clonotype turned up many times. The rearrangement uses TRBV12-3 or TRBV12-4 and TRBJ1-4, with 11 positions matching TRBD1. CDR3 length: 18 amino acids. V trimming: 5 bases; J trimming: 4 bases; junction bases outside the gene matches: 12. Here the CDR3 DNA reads TGTGCCAGCAGTCACGGACAGGGGGCGAGGGACCATAATGAAAAACTGTTTTTT. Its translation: CASSHGQGARDHNEKLFF.

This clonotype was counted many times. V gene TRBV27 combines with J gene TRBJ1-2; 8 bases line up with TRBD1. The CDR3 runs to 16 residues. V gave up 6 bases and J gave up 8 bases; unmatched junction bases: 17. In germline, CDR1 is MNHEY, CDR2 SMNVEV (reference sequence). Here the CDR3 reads CASRPPGTGTLRGYTF. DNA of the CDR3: TGTGCCAGCAGGCCCCCGGGGACAGGAACCCTTAGGGGCTACACCTTC.

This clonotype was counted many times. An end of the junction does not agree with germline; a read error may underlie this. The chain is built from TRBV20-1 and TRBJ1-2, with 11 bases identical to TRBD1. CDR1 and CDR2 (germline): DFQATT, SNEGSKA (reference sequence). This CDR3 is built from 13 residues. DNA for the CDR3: TGCAGTGCGAGAGGACAGGGGGCATGGGGCTACACCTTC. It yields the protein CSARGQGAWGYTF.

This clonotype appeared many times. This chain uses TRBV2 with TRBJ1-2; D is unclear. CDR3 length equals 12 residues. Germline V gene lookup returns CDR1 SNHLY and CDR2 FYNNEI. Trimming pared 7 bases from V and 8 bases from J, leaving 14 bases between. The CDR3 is CASMGSYGGYTF. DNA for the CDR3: TGTGCCAGCATGGGTAGCTATGGAGGCTACACCTTC.

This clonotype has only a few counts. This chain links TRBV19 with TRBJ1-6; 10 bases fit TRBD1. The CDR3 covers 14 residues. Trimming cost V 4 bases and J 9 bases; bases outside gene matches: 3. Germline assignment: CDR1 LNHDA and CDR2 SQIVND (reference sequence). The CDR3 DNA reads TGTGCCAGTAGTACCGGGACAGGGGTTTCACCCCTCCACTTT. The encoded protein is CASSTGTGVSPLHF.

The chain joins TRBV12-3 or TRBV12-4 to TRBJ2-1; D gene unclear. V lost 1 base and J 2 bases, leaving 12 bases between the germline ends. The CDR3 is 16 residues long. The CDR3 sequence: CASSLGGSLAYNEQFF. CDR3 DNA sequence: TGTGCCAGCAGTTTAGGTGGTAGTCTGGCCTACAATGAGCAGTTCTTC.

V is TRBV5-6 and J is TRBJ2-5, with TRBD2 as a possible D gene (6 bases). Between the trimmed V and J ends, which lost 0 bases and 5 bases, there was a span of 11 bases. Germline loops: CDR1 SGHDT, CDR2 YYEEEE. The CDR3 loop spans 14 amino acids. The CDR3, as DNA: TGTGCCAGCAGCTTGGAGACGGGGACTGAGACCCAGTACTTC. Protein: CASSLETGTETQYF.

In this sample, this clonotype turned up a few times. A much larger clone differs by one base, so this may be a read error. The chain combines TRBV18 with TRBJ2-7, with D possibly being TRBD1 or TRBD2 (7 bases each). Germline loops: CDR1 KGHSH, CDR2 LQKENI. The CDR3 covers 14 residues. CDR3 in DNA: TGTGCCGGCTCACCTCGACAGGGAGGGTACGAGCAGTACTTC. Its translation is CAGSPRQGGYEQYF. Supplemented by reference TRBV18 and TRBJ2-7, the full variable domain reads NAGVMQNPRHLVRRRGQEARLRCSPMKGHSHVYWYRQLPEEGLKFMVYLQKENIIDESGMPKERFSAEFPKEGPSILRIQQVVRGDSAAYFCAGSPRQGGYEQYFGPGTRLTVT.

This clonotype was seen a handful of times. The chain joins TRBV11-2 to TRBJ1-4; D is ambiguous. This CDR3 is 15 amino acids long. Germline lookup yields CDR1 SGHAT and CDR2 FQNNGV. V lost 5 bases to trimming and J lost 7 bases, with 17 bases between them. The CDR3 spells CASSHVHEASEKLFF. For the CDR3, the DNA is TGTGCCAGCAGCCACGTTCATGAGGCGAGTGAAAAACTGTTTTTT.

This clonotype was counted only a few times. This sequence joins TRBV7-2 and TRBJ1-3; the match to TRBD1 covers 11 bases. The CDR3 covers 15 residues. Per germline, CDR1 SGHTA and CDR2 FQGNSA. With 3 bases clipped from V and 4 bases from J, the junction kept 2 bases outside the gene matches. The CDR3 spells CASSLGQGDGNTIYF. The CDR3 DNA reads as TGTGCCAGCAGCTTGGGACAGGGGGACGGAAACACCATATATTTT.

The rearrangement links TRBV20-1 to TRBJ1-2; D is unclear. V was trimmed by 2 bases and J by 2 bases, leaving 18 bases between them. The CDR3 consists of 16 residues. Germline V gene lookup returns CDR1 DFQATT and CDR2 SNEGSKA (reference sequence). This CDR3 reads CSARTWARGSNYGYTF. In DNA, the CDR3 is TGCAGTGCTAGAACTTGGGCACGGGGAAGCAACTATGGCTACACCTTC.

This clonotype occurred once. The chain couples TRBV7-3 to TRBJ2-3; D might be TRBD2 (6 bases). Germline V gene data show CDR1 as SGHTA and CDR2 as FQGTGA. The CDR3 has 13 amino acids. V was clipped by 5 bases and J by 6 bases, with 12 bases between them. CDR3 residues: CASSPMEGDTQYF. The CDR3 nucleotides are TGTGCCAGCAGCCCTATGGAGGGGGATACGCAGTATTTT.

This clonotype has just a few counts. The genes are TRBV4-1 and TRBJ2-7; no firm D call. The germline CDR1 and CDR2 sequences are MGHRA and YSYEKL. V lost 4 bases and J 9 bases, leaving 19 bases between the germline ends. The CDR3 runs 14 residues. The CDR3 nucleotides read TGCGCCAGCAGCCCCGGCCCAGTCAGTTCTTGGCAGTACTTC. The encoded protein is CASSPGPVSSWQYF.

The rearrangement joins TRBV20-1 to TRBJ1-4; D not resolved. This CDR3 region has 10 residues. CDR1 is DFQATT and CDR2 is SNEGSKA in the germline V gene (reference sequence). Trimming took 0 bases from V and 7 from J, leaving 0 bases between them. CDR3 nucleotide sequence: TGCAGTGCTAGAGATGAAAAACTGTTTTTT. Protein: CSARDEKLFF.

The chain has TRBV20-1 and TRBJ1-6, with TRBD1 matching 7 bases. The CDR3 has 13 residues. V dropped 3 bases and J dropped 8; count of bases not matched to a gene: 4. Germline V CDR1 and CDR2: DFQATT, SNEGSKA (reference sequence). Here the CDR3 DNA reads TGCAGTGCTAGGGAGGGGGCGGATTCACCCCTCCACTTT. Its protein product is CSAREGADSPLHF.

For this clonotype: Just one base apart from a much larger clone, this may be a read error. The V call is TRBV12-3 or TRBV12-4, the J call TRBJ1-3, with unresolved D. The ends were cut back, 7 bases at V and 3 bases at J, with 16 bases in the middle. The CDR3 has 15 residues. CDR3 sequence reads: CASKPGRHFGNTIYF. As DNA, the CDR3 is TGTGCCAGCAAGCCAGGACGCCACTTTGGAAACACCATATATTTT.

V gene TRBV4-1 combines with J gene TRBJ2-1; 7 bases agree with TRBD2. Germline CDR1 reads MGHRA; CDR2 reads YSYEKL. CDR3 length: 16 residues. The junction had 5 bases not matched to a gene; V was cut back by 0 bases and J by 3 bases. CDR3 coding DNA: TGCGCCAGCAGCCAAGATATAGGCGGGGGCTACAATGAGCAGTTCTTC. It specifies CASSQDIGGGYNEQFF.

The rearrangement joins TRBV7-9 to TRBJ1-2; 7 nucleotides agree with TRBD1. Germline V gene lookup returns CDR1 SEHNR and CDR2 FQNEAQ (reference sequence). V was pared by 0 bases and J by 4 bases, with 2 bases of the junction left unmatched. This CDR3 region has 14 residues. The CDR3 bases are TGTGCCAGCAGCTTAGCCGGACAGGTCTATGGCTACACCTTC. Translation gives CASSLAGQVYGYTF.

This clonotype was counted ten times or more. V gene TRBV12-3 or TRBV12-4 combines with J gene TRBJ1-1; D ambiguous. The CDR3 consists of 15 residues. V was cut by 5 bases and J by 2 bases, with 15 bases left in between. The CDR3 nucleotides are TGTGCCAGCAGTCAAACCCCGGGCGGAAACACTGAAGCTTTCTTT. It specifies CASSQTPGGNTEAFF.

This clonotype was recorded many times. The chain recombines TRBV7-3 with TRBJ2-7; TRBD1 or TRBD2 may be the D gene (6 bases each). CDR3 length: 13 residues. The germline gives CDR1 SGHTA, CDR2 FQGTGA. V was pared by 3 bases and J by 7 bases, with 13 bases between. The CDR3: CASSFRGGREQYF. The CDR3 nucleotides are TGTGCCAGCAGCTTCCGAGGGGGGAGAGAGCAGTACTTC.

The CDR3 reads CASSPRETSGRETQYF. The CDR3 DNA is TGTGCCAGCAGCCCCCGGGAGACTAGCGGGAGGGAGACCCAGTACTTC. J is TRBJ2-5 and V is TRBV9, with 13 bases identical to TRBD2. The CDR3 is 16 amino acids. Per the germline V gene, CDR1 is SGDLS and CDR2 is YYNGEE. With V trimmed by 4 bases and J by 5 bases, 8 bases remained unmatched.